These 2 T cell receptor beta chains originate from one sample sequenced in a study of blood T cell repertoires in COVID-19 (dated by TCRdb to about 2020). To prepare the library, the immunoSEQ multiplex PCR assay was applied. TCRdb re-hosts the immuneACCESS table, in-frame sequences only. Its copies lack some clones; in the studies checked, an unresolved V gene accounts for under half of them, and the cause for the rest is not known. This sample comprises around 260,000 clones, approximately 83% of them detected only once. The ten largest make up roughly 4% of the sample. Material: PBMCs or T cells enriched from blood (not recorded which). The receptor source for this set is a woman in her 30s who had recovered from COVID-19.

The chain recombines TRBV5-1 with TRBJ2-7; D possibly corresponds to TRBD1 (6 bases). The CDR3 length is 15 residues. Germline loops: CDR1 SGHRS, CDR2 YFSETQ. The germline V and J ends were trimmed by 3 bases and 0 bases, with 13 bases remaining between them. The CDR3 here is CASSSDPGASYEQYF. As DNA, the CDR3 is TGCGCCAGCAGCTCGGACCCAGGGGCCTCCTACGAGCAGTACTTC.

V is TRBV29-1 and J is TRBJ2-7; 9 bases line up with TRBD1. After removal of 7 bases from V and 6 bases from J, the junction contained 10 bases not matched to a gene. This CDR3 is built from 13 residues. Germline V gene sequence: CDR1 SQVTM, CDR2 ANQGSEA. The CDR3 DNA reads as TGCAGCGCAGGGGGACAGGGCCTTCCCGAGCAGTACTTC. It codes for CSAGGQGLPEQYF.